The 28 T cell receptor beta chains below were found in one sample sequenced in a study of cytomegalovirus exposure and HLA in healthy donors. The repertoire was sequenced with immunoSEQ multiplex PCR; TCRdb's copy has only in-frame clones and lacks some. The sample has more than 35,000 clones; over 85% are singletons. The specimen was PBMCs. These receptors were collected from a man aged 18-30 years in good health and CMV-seronegative.

This clone showed up just once. V gene TRBV7-2 combines with J gene TRBJ1-2; 8 bases map to TRBD1. CDR3 length: 14 amino acids. Germline CDR1 SGHTA, CDR2 FQGNSA. V lost 5 bases and J lost 4; bases outside the gene matches: 6. CDR3 sequence (DNA): TGTGCCAGCAGCCCCGCTCAGGGGGCCTATGGCTACACCTTC. It codes for CASSPAQGAYGYTF.

The chain joins TRBV7-2 to TRBJ1-1; TRBD1 might be the D (5 bases). The V end lost 5 bases, the J end lost 5 bases, and 12 bases lay between the germline ends. The CDR3 loop spans 13 amino acids. CDR1 is SGHTA, CDR2 FQGNSA, per germline. CDR3 amino acids: CASSGQGGTEAFF. The CDR3 DNA follows: TGTGCCAGCAGCGGCCAGGGTGGTACTGAAGCTTTCTTT.

The V and J genes are TRBV28 and TRBJ2-7, with D maybe TRBD1 (5 bases). The CDR3 covers 12 residues. V was shortened by 6 bases and J by 5 bases, with 11 bases between the two germline ends. CDR1 MDHEN and CDR2 SYDVKM come from the germline V gene. The CDR3 reads CASSQKGHEQYF. CDR3 nucleotides: TGTGCCAGCAGCCAAAAGGGGCACGAGCAGTACTTC.

The V and J genes are TRBV7-2 and TRBJ2-1; 14 positions match TRBD2. The CDR3 has 15 residues. Germline V gene lookup returns CDR1 SGHTA and CDR2 FQGNSA. The J segment lost 5 bases and the V segment lost 5 bases, leaving 2 bases of the junction unmatched. The CDR3 DNA reads as TGTGCCAGCAGCCGACTAGCGGGAGGGGACAATGAGCAGTTCTTC. Protein: CASSRLAGGDNEQFF.

This clone occurred once. V and J are TRBV2 and TRBJ1-1; 8 bases map to TRBD1. Looked up from germline, CDR1 is SNHLY and CDR2 is FYNNEI. The CDR3 has 15 amino acids. The V segment lost 6 bases and the J segment 10 bases; nucleotides outside the gene matches: 16. CDR3 bases: TGTGCCAGCAGAGACAGGACAGGGCTGGAGGTGGTAGCTTTCTTT. This sequence encodes CASRDRTGLEVVAFF.

This chain links TRBV5-6 with TRBJ2-2; D is unclear. CDR3 length equals 11 residues. Germline-derived CDR1 and CDR2 are SGHDT and YYEEEE. The V end lost 3 bases, the J end lost 6 bases, and 3 bases lay between the germline ends. CDR3 coding DNA: TGTGCCAGCAGCTCTGCCGGGGAGCTGTTTTTT. This encodes CASSSAGELFF.

This rearrangement joins TRBV28 to TRBJ1-4, with TRBD1 matching 9 bases. Per the germline V gene, CDR1 is MDHEN and CDR2 is SYDVKM. Germline trimming cut 5 bases from V and 9 bases from J; bases unmatched to any gene: 13. This CDR3 region has 16 residues. CDR3 DNA: TGTGCCAGCAGTATCTTCACAGGGGGCGTCAGTCAAAAACTGTTTTTT. Protein sequence: CASSIFTGGVSQKLFF.

This chain joins TRBV5-4 and TRBJ1-1; TRBD1 matches at 7 bases. V lost 1 base and J lost 4; bases outside the gene matches: 13. CDR1 and CDR2 from the germline V gene are SGHNT and YYREEE (reference sequence). CDR3 length equals 17 residues. The CDR3 DNA is TGTGCCAGCAGCTTGTTAAGAACAGGGGTTCTTAGCACTGAAGCTTTCTTT. Protein sequence: CASSLLRTGVLSTEAFF.

The CDR3 spells CASNIQKGAWGYTF. CDR3 nucleotide sequence: TGTGCCAGTAATATTCAGAAGGGGGCTTGGGGCTACACCTTC. The rearrangement links TRBV19 to TRBJ1-2; TRBD1 agrees at 7 bases. Losses at the gene ends were 7 bases for V and 8 bases for J; bases not matched to a gene: 13. Germline V gene data show CDR1 as LNHDA and CDR2 as SQIVND (reference sequence). The CDR3 totals 14 residues.

The V gene is TRBV5-1, the J gene TRBJ1-5; 7 bases line up with TRBD1. The V and J ends lost 5 bases and 5 bases, in that order; junction bases with no gene match: 10. This CDR3 is built from 15 residues. Germline V gene data show CDR1 as SGHRS and CDR2 as YFSETQ. The CDR3 here is CASRPGQTADQPQHF. The DNA of the CDR3 is TGCGCCAGCAGACCGGGACAGACCGCGGATCAGCCCCAGCATTTT. The whole variable domain, filled in from reference TRBV5-1 and TRBJ1-5, reads KAGVTQTPRYLIKTRGQQVTLSCSPISGHRSVSWYQQTPGQGLQFLFEYFSETQRNKGNFPGRFSGRQFSNSRSEMNVSTLELGDSALYLCASRPGQTADQPQHFGDGTRLSIL.

This chain uses TRBV30 with TRBJ2-1, with 11 positions matching TRBD2. After removal of 4 bases from V and 4 bases from J, the junction contained 6 bases not matched to a gene. Germline assignment: CDR1 GTSNPN and CDR2 SVGIG (reference sequence). This CDR3 contains 15 residues. The CDR3 is CAWISSGRSYNEQFF. DNA for the CDR3: TGTGCCTGGATATCTAGCGGGAGGAGTTACAATGAGCAGTTCTTC.

The chain links TRBV9 to TRBJ1-5, with D unclear. Germline CDR1 reads SGDLS; CDR2 reads YYNGEE. The CDR3 runs to 15 residues. V was pared by 2 bases and J by 3 bases, with 12 bases between. CDR3 bases: TGTGCCAGCAGCGTGAGTTCCGAGGTCAATCAGCCCCAGCATTTT. Translating gives CASSVSSEVNQPQHF.

The CDR3 DNA follows: TGTGCCAGCATCCCATGGGGCGGAAATGAGCAGTTCTTC. Translating gives CASIPWGGNEQFF. The gene calls are TRBV5-6 and TRBJ2-1, with D possibly TRBD1 on 5 matching bases. The V gene's germline CDR1 is SGHDT and CDR2 YYEEEE. The CDR3 contains 13 residues. Trimming took 6 bases from V and 7 from J, leaving 14 bases between them.

V and J are TRBV10-3 and TRBJ2-7; 8 positions agree with TRBD1. V gave up 4 bases and J gave up 5 bases; unmatched junction bases: 1. The CDR3 consists of 12 residues. Germline CDR1 is ENHRY and CDR2 is SYGVKD. Here the CDR3 reads CAISGTGNEQYF. In nucleotides, the CDR3 is TGTGCCATCAGTGGGACAGGGAACGAGCAGTACTTC.

A single count supports this clone. The chain has TRBV29-1 and TRBJ2-1, with 9 nucleotides matching TRBD1. CDR1 and CDR2 (germline): SQVTM, ANQGSEA. This CDR3 has 13 residues. V trimming: 7 bases; J trimming: 1 base; junction bases outside the gene matches: 2. CDR3 protein: CSAGQGSYNEQFF. In DNA, the CDR3 is TGCAGCGCCGGACAGGGGTCCTACAATGAGCAGTTCTTC.

The chain carries TRBV4-2 and TRBJ1-5; 7 nucleotides match TRBD1. The CDR3 sequence is 16 residues long. Germline V gene lookup returns CDR1 LGHNA and CDR2 YNFKEQ. The V gene end was trimmed by 1 base and the J gene end by 7 bases; junction bases not matched to a gene: 10. In DNA, the CDR3 is TGTGCCAGCAGCCAAGCTTTAAGACAGGGAGCGCAGCCCCAGCATTTT. Encoded protein: CASSQALRQGAQPQHF.

The chain couples TRBV29-1 to TRBJ1-2; possibly TRBD1 for D (5 bases). The CDR3 is 12 amino acids. CDR1 is SQVTM and CDR2 is ANQGSEA in the germline V gene. The V gene lost 7 bases and the J gene lost 4 bases, with 13 bases spanning the gap. The CDR3 reads CSARTHPYGYTF. The CDR3 region has the DNA TGCAGCGCAAGGACACACCCCTATGGCTACACCTTC.

This chain links TRBV5-1 with TRBJ2-1, with 7 bases lining up with TRBD1. This CDR3 spans 14 amino acids. Trimming took 4 bases from V and 4 from J; bases not matched to a gene: 5. Looked up from germline, CDR1 is SGHRS and CDR2 is YFSETQ. DNA of the CDR3: TGCGCCAGCAGCCAAGCGACAGGGTACAATGAGCAGTTCTTC. Its translation is CASSQATGYNEQFF. The complete variable domain, with remaining parts taken from reference TRBV5-1 and TRBJ2-1, reads KAGVTQTPRYLIKTRGQQVTLSCSPISGHRSVSWYQQTPGQGLQFLFEYFSETQRNKGNFPGRFSGRQFSNSRSEMNVSTLELGDSALYLCASSQATGYNEQFFGPGTRLTVL.

The gene calls are TRBV11-3 and TRBJ1-1; perhaps TRBD1 as D (5 bases). This CDR3 comprises 13 residues. Trimming stripped 5 bases from V and 1 base from J, with 8 bases between. Germline-derived CDR1 and CDR2 are SGHNT and YENEEA. The chain's CDR3 is CASSPDTNTEAFF. CDR3 DNA sequence: TGTGCCAGCAGCCCGGACACGAACACTGAAGCTTTCTTT.

The chain joins TRBV9 to TRBJ2-7; no clear D gene. The CDR3 spans 13 residues. The germline V and J ends were trimmed by 4 bases and 1 base, with 9 bases remaining between them. Per the germline V gene, CDR1 is SGDLS and CDR2 is YYNGEE. The DNA for the CDR3 is TGTGCCAGCAGCTCACCTAGATCCTACGAGCAGTACTTC. Translated, it gives CASSSPRSYEQYF.

CDR3 loop: CASSSPAGGLNEQFF. CDR3 coding DNA: TGTGCCAGCAGCTCCCCAGCGGGGGGGCTTAATGAGCAGTTCTTC. This rearrangement joins TRBV13 to TRBJ2-1, with TRBD2 matching 10 bases. Germline V gene data show CDR1 as PRHDT and CDR2 as FYEKMQ (reference sequence). V dropped 4 bases and J dropped 7; count of bases not matched to a gene: 7. The length of the CDR3 is 15 residues.

The V and J genes are TRBV2 and TRBJ1-4; TRBD1 matches 9 bases. CDR3 length: 13 amino acids. The J segment lost 8 bases and the V segment lost 6 bases, leaving 4 bases of the junction unmatched. Germline V gives CDR1 SNHLY, CDR2 FYNNEI. The CDR3 nucleotides read TGTGCCAGCAGGGACAGGGGTAGCGAAAAACTGTTTTTT. It encodes CASRDRGSEKLFF.

As regards this clone: The junction shows a germline mismatch at one end, possibly a read error. The chain is built from TRBV7-7 and TRBJ2-2, with 14 nucleotides matching TRBD2. The CDR3 runs to 16 residues. The germline CDR1 and CDR2 sequences are SSHAT and FNYEAQ (reference sequence). The CDR3, as DNA: TGTGCTAGCAGCGCCGGGACTAGCGGGGGAGCCGGGGAGCTGTTTTTT. Its protein is CASSAGTSGGAGELFF.

The gene calls are TRBV5-1 and TRBJ2-3; 7 bases fit TRBD2. Germline loops: CDR1 SGHRS, CDR2 YFSETQ. The CDR3 is made up of 14 amino acids. With V trimmed by 5 bases and J by 3 bases, 6 bases remained unmatched. The CDR3 DNA reads as TGCGCCAGCAGTGATCGGGGGGTTACAGATACGCAGTATTTT. It encodes CASSDRGVTDTQYF.

The V and J genes are TRBV19 and TRBJ2-1; 7 positions match TRBD1. V gave up 6 bases and J gave up 2 bases; unmatched junction bases: 4. CDR1 and CDR2 from the germline V gene are LNHDA and SQIVND (reference sequence). The CDR3 covers 14 residues. The CDR3 DNA is TGTGCCAGTAGGCTCGGGACAGCCTACAATGAGCAGTTCTTC. As protein: CASRLGTAYNEQFF.

The chain recombines TRBV13 with TRBJ2-3; 9 bases align to TRBD1. CDR1 is PRHDT and CDR2 is FYEKMQ in the germline V gene (reference sequence). V gave up 6 bases and J gave up 0 bases; unmatched junction bases: 4. The length of the CDR3 is 15 residues. The CDR3 sequence is CASSQGQGSTDTQYF. CDR3 DNA sequence: TGTGCCAGCAGTCAAGGACAGGGGAGCACAGATACGCAGTATTTT.

In its sample, this clone was seen once. This chain links TRBV29-1 with TRBJ1-1; 8 nucleotides agree with TRBD1. Germline V CDR1 and CDR2: SQVTM, ANQGSEA. The CDR3 is 15 amino acids. V lost 8 bases, J lost 2 bases, and 13 bases stayed unmatched. The CDR3 bases are TGCAGCTTCCTTATCCCGGGACAGGTAAACACTGAAGCTTTCTTT. It yields the protein CSFLIPGQVNTEAFF.

A few counts support this clone. The chain employs TRBV16 and TRBJ2-3; D is unresolved. The ends were cut back, 2 bases at V and 0 bases at J, with 9 bases in the middle. This CDR3 is 15 amino acids long. Per germline, CDR1 KGHSY and CDR2 FQNENV. The CDR3 coding sequence is TGTGCCAGCAGCCAAATGGCAACCAGCACAGATACGCAGTATTTT. It encodes CASSQMATSTDTQYF.